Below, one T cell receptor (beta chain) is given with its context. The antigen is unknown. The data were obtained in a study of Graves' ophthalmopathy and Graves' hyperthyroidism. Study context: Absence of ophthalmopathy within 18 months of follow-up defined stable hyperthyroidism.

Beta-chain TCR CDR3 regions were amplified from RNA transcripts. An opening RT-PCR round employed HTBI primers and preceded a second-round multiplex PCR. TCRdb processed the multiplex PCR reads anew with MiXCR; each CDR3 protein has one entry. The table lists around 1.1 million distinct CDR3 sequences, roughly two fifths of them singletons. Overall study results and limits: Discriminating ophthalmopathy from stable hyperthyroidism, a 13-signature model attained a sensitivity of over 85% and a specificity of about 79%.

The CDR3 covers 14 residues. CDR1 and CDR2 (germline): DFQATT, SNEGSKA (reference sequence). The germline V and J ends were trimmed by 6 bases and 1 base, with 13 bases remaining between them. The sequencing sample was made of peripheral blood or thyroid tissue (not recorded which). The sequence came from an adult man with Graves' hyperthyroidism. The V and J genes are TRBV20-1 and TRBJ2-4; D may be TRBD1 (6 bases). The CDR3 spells CSASPRGAKNIQYF. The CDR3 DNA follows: TGCAGTGCAAGCCCGAGGGGGGCCAAAAACATTCAGTACTTC.